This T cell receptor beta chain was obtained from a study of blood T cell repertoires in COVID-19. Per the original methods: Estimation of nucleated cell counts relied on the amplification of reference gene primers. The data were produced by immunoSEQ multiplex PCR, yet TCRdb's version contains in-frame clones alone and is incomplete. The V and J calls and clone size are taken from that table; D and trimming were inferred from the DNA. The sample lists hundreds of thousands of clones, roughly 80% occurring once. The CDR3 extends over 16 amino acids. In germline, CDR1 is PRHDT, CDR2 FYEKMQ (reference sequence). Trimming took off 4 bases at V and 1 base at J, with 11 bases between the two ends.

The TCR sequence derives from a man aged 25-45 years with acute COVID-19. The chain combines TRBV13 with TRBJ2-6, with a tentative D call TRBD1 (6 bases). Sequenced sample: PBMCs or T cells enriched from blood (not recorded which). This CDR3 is CASSSLQGSGANVLTF. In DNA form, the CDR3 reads TGTGCCAGCAGCTCACTACAGGGTTCTGGGGCCAACGTCCTGACTTTC.